The clone carrying this T cell receptor beta chain was counted between two and nine times. Its antigen is undetermined. This specimen belongs to a study of response to subunit inactivated influenza vaccine. Study outcomes and limitations: The study's authors posited that every seasonal influenza vaccination enlists few new T cells.

Using its own MiXCR run on the RT-PCR reads, TCRdb lists one record per CDR3 protein. Here the sample spans roughly 790,000 distinct CDR3 sequences, 21% being singletons. Sequenced material: PBMCs from blood, taken approximately 5 days after vaccination. The sequence was collected from a middle-aged man who received an inactivated influenza vaccine.

CDR3 residues: CASSDRQVGETQYF. The CDR3 DNA follows: TGTGCCAGCAGCGATCGACAGGTTGGAGAGACCCAGTACTTC. The rearrangement links TRBV9 to TRBJ2-5; a weak D match, TRBD1 (6 bases). V was cut by 3 bases and J by 4 bases, with 13 bases left in between. Germline-derived CDR1 and CDR2 are SGDLS and YYNGEE. The CDR3 extends over 14 amino acids. The entire variable domain, with the rest obtained from reference TRBV9 and TRBJ2-5, is as follows: DSGVTQTPKHLITATGQRVTLRCSPRSGDLSVYWYQQSLDQGLQFLIQYYNGEERAKGNILERFSAQQFPDLHSELNLSSLELGDSALYFCASSDRQVGETQYFGPGTRLLVL.